The 2 T cell receptor beta chains in this list originate from one sample, sequenced in a study of beta chain features in type 1 diabetes. General study points: TCRB CDR3 length was moderately but significantly reduced in all four CD4+ subsets of Type 1 diabetes patients.

The sequenced template was cDNA made from the entire isolated RNA. Assay: immunoSEQ multiplex PCR; the TCRdb copy retains only in-frame clones and omits some. The table has over 200,000 clones, approximately 10% seen once. For these TCRs, the target antigens are not known. Sequenced input: naive CD4+ T cells from blood. The receptors here all came from a man aged 30 to 45 with type 1 diabetes.

The genes are TRBV5-1 and TRBJ1-2; D is unresolved. With 3 bases removed from V and 1 base from J, the gap between germline ends came to 7 bases. The CDR3 spans 13 residues. Germline assignment: CDR1 SGHRS and CDR2 YFSETQ. CDR3 sequence: CASSSTVNYGYTF. In DNA form, the CDR3 reads TGCGCCAGCAGCTCAACAGTTAACTATGGCTACACCTTC.

This chain links TRBV11-2 with TRBJ2-1, with 7 positions matching TRBD1. Germline CDR1 reads SGHAT; CDR2 reads FQNNGV. The CDR3 has 14 residues. V shed 5 bases and J 3 bases; nucleotides not matched to a gene: 4. CDR3 sequence: CASSTRQGYNEQFF. In DNA form, the CDR3 reads TGTGCCAGCAGCACACGACAGGGCTACAATGAGCAGTTCTTC.